The 20 T cell receptor beta chains below all came from one sample that was sequenced in a study of T cells in pancreatic ductal adenocarcinoma. The selected patients with pancreatic ductal adenocarcinoma had surgery but no neoadjuvant therapy. The method was immunoSEQ multiplex PCR; TCRdb's version includes in-frame clones alone and lacks a portion of them. The sample lists 4,500 or so clones, 70% to 90% occurring once. The source material was pancreatic tumor tissue. Receptor source: a human donor with pancreatic ductal adenocarcinoma.

This chain links TRBV11-2 with TRBJ2-3, with TRBD1 identical over 9 bases. Germline loops: CDR1 SGHAT, CDR2 FQNNGV. Trimming cost V 5 bases and J 0 bases; bases outside gene matches: 3. The CDR3 sequence is 15 residues long. Here the CDR3 reads CASSPQGASTDTQYF. The CDR3 nucleotides are TGTGCCAGCAGCCCACAGGGGGCTAGCACAGATACGCAGTATTTT.

The rearrangement uses TRBV7-3 and TRBJ2-5; the match to TRBD1 covers 8 bases. The CDR3 runs 16 residues. Looked up from germline, CDR1 is SGHTA and CDR2 is FQGTGA. With V trimmed by 4 bases and J by 5 bases, 12 bases remained unmatched. In DNA, the CDR3 is TGTGCCAGCAGCTCCCATGGACAGGGCTCCAGCGAGACCCAGTACTTC. It is translated as CASSSHGQGSSETQYF.

The chain combines TRBV7-3 with TRBJ1-1, with D hard to call. V gave up 1 base and J gave up 9 bases, with 12 bases separating them. Germline CDR1 is SGHTA and CDR2 is FQGTGA. This CDR3 has 13 amino acids. CDR3 sequence: CASSLSELGKAFF. In nucleotides, the CDR3 is TGTGCCAGCAGCTTAAGTGAGTTGGGGAAAGCTTTCTTT.

V is TRBV19 and J is TRBJ2-3; D unclear. Looked up from germline, CDR1 is LNHDA and CDR2 is SQIVND (reference sequence). This CDR3 is 13 amino acids long. V was shortened by 1 base and J by 4 bases, with 6 bases between the two germline ends. CDR3 in amino acids: CASSIVAADTQYF. CDR3 sequence (DNA): TGTGCCAGTAGTATAGTCGCAGCAGATACGCAGTATTTT.

The genes are TRBV20-1 and TRBJ2-3, with no clear D. Germline CDR1 and CDR2: DFQATT and SNEGSKA (reference sequence). There are 11 residues in the CDR3. The V end was cut by 7 bases, the J end by 3 bases, with 8 bases between. The CDR3: CSVRRTDTQYF. CDR3 nucleotides: TGCAGTGTCCGTAGAACAGATACGCAGTATTTT.

V is TRBV7-2 and J is TRBJ2-2; D possibly corresponds to TRBD1 (5 bases). Germline V gene data show CDR1 as SGHTA and CDR2 as FQGNSA. The CDR3 is 14 residues long. The V gene lost 6 bases and the J gene lost 9 bases, with 17 bases spanning the gap. This chain's CDR3 is CASSFDSLLRELFF. In DNA form, the CDR3 reads TGTGCCAGCAGTTTCGACAGCCTTTTGAGGGAGCTGTTTTTT.

V and J are TRBV18 and TRBJ2-7, with TRBD1 matching over 9 bases. Germline V CDR1 and CDR2: KGHSH, LQKENI. The trim removed 6 bases at V and 3 bases at J, leaving 6 bases unmatched. This CDR3 has 14 residues. CDR3 loop: CASSSGTGSYEQYF. The CDR3, as DNA: TGTGCCAGCTCCTCCGGGACAGGGAGCTACGAGCAGTACTTC. The whole variable domain, filled in from reference TRBV18 and TRBJ2-7, reads NAGVMQNPRHLVRRRGQEARLRCSPMKGHSHVYWYRQLPEEGLKFMVYLQKENIIDESGMPKERFSAEFPKEGPSILRIQQVVRGDSAAYFCASSSGTGSYEQYFGPGTRLTVT.

The chain links TRBV19 to TRBJ2-2; possibly TRBD1 for D (5 bases). The CDR3 is 14 residues long. Germline loops: CDR1 LNHDA, CDR2 SQIVND (reference sequence). Trimming pared 7 bases from V and 1 base from J, leaving 10 bases between. The CDR3 sequence: CASKQGQNTGELFF. The CDR3 DNA is TGTGCCAGTAAGCAGGGTCAGAACACCGGGGAGCTGTTTTTT. The variable domain in full, with the rest retrieved from reference TRBV19 and TRBJ2-2, is DGGITQSPKYLFRKEGQNVTLSCEQNLNHDAMYWYRQDPGQGLRLIYYSQIVNDFQKGDIAEGYSVSREKKESFPLTVTSAQKNPTAFYLCASKQGQNTGELFFGEGSRLTVL.

By its share, this clone is large (0.1 to 1%). This chain uses TRBV6-5 with TRBJ2-7, with 8 bases fitting TRBD1. V lost 5 bases and J lost 3; bases outside the gene matches: 6. Germline V lookup: CDR1 MNHEY, CDR2 SVGAGI. The CDR3 is 14 residues long. CDR3 loop: CASSPGTGNYEQYF. The CDR3 DNA sequence: TGTGCCAGCAGTCCCGGGACAGGTAACTACGAGCAGTACTTC.

The J gene is TRBJ2-7, the V gene TRBV2; 9 bases match TRBD1. The germline V gene has CDR1 SNHLY and CDR2 FYNNEI. Trimming removed 6 bases from V and 5 bases from J; junction bases left unmatched: 11. This CDR3 region has 15 residues. The CDR3 DNA is TGTGCCAGCAGGTTCACCGGGACAGGGTCTGACGAGCAGTACTTC. Translation gives CASRFTGTGSDEQYF.

V is TRBV19 and J is TRBJ2-1; no clear D gene. The CDR3 is 13 amino acids. The germline gives CDR1 LNHDA, CDR2 SQIVND (reference sequence). The V end lost 7 bases, the J end lost 2 bases, and 9 bases lay between the germline ends. CDR3 region: CASKGGTYNEQFF. CDR3 nucleotide sequence: TGTGCCAGTAAGGGTGGCACCTACAATGAGCAGTTCTTC.

By its share, this clone is large. The chain has TRBV4-3 and TRBJ1-5; tentative D call: TRBD1 (5 bases). This CDR3 comprises 15 residues. From germline, CDR1 is LGHNA and CDR2 YSLEER. V was cut by 0 bases and J by 15 bases, with 21 bases left in between. CDR3 region: CASSQERGSHHPWHF. CDR3 bases: TGCGCCAGCAGCCAAGAACGGGGGAGCCACCACCCGTGGCATTTT.

The V call is TRBV4-2, the J call TRBJ1-1; TRBD1 might be the D (5 bases). CDR1 and CDR2 (germline): LGHNA, YNFKEQ. This CDR3 comprises 13 residues. V lost 7 bases to trimming and J lost 3 bases, with 12 bases between them. The CDR3: CASTRRGDTEAFF. The CDR3 DNA reads as TGTGCCAGCACCAGAAGAGGGGACACTGAAGCTTTCTTT.

The rearrangement links TRBV5-1 to TRBJ1-5; D is undetermined. There are 13 residues in the CDR3. The germline CDR1 and CDR2 sequences are SGHRS and YFSETQ. Trimming stripped 0 bases from V and 4 bases from J, with 5 bases between. The CDR3 DNA reads TGCGCCAGCAGCTTGGCTCCTAATCAGCCCCAGCATTTT. Translating gives CASSLAPNQPQHF.

V gene TRBV27 combines with J gene TRBJ2-2, with D perhaps matching TRBD2 (5 bases). Looked up from germline, CDR1 is MNHEY and CDR2 is SMNVEV (reference sequence). V lost 6 bases and J 7 bases, leaving 27 bases between the germline ends. This CDR3 has 18 amino acids. CDR3 loop: CASSPPPARWTHGGELFF. The DNA of the CDR3 is TGTGCCAGCAGCCCGCCCCCGGCCAGGTGGACTCATGGCGGGGAGCTGTTTTTT.

The rearrangement joins TRBV19 to TRBJ2-1; D is possibly TRBD2 (6 bases). CDR1 is LNHDA, CDR2 SQIVND, per germline (reference sequence). The CDR3 is made up of 10 amino acids. The ends were cut back, 8 bases at V and 10 bases at J, with 9 bases in the middle. The CDR3 protein is CASEGGEQFF. CDR3 sequence (DNA): TGTGCCAGTGAAGGAGGGGAGCAGTTCTTC.

V is TRBV4-2 and J is TRBJ2-1, with 8 bases lining up with TRBD2. Germline V gene lookup returns CDR1 LGHNA and CDR2 YNFKEQ. There are 14 residues in the CDR3. The V and J ends lost 1 base and 10 bases, in that order; junction bases with no gene match: 6. CDR3: CASSQGGGLGEQFF. CDR3 nucleotide sequence: TGTGCCAGCAGCCAAGGCGGGGGGCTCGGGGAGCAGTTCTTC.

CDR3 sequence reads: CASSLAGDRVGEQYF. DNA of the CDR3: TGTGCCAGCAGCTTAGCGGGGGACAGGGTTGGTGAGCAGTACTTC. This sequence joins TRBV7-8 and TRBJ2-7, with 9 bases matching TRBD1. V shed 0 bases, J shed 7 bases, and the junction held 7 bases outside the gene matches. The germline V gene encodes CDR1 SGHVS and CDR2 FQNEAQ. The CDR3 is 15 residues long.

This chain connects TRBV5-1 to TRBJ1-1; 9 bases match TRBD1. The germline CDR1 and CDR2 sequences are SGHRS and YFSETQ. The ends lost 1 base at V and 3 bases at J; junction bases unmatched: 1. The CDR3 has 14 residues. This chain's CDR3 is CASSLRTGDTEAFF. CDR3 DNA: TGCGCCAGCAGCTTGAGGACAGGGGACACTGAAGCTTTCTTT.

V and J are TRBV11-2 and TRBJ1-1; unclear D gene. The CDR3 is 13 amino acids. The germline gives CDR1 SGHAT, CDR2 FQNNGV. Between the trimmed V and J ends, which lost 3 bases and 1 base, there was a span of 6 bases. In DNA form, the CDR3 reads TGTGCCAGCAGCTTTAAGGGGAACACTGAAGCTTTCTTT. Translated: CASSFKGNTEAFF. The entire variable domain, with the rest obtained from reference TRBV11-2 and TRBJ1-1, is as follows: EAGVAQSPRYKIIEKRQSVAFWCNPISGHATLYWYQQILGQGPKLLIQFQNNGVVDDSQLPKDRFSAERLKGVDSTLKIQPAKLEDSAVYLCASSFKGNTEAFFGQGTRLTVV.